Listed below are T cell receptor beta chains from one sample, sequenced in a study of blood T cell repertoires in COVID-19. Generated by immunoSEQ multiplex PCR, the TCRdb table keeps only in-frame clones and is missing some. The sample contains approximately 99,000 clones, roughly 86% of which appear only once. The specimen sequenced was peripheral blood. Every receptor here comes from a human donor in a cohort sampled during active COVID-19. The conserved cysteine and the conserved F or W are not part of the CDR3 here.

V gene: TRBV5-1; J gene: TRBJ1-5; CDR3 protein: ASSVTGTGNQPQH
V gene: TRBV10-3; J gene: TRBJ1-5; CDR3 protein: AISTGTGDNQPQH
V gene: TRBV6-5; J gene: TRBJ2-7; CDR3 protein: ASGGTGAISYEQY
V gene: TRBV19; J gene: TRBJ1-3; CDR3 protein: ASSIGATSGNTIY
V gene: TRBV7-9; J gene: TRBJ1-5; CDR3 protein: ASSKGSGLLEQPQH
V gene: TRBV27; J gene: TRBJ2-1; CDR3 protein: ASSFSSSGRANEQF
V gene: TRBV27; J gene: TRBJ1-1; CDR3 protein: ASSLSRNTEAF
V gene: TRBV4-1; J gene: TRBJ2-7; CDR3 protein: ASSQVRGAVYEQY
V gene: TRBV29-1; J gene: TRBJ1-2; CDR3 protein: SVALQTGFGYGYT
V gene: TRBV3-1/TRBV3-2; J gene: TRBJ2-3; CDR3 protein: ASSPGTSGIWTDTQY
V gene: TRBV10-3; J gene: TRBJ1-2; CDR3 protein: AIKAWSGDGYT
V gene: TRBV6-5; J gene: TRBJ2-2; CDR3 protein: ASSRGFKTGELF
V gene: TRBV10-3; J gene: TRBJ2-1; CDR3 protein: AISESLGQGFGEQF
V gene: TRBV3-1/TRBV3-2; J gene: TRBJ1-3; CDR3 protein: ASSQWLAHSGNTIY
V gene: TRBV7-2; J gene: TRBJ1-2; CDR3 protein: ASSPLRADYGYT
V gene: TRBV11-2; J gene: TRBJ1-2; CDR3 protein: ASSFTSGEANYGYT
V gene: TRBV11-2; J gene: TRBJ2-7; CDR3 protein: ASSLGRGGAGTSYEQY
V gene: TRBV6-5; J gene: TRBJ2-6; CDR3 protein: ASLRSSGANVLT
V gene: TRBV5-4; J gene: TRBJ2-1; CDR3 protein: ASSQQDEQF
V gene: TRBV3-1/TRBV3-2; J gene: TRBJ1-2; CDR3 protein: ASSQGRAYGYT
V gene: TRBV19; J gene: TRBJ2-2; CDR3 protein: ASNTPRGSYTGELF
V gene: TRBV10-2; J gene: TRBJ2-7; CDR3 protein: ASSRGLTYEQY
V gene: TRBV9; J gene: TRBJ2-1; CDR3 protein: ASSVGSSGRNEQF
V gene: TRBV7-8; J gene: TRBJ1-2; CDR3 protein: ASSLGQANYGYT
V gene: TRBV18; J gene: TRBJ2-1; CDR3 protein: ASSPASNNEQF
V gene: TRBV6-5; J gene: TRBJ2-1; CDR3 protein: ASSLTSGGANEQF
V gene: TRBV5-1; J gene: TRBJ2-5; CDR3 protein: ASSLTGLVETQY
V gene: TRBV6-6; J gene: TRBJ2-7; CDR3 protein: ASSLHGTKDYEQY
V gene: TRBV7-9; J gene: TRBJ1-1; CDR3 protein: AIRDGGQGNTEAF
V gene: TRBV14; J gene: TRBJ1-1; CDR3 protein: ASSLNLISGGTEAF
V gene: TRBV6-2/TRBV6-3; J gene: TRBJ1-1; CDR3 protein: ASSPPNRRVGMNTEAF
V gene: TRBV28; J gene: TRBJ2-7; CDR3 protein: ASSFLLGVSGGINEQY
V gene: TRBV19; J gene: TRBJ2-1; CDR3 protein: ASSIGGLASLNEQF
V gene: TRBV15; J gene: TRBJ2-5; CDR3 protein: ATSRERGFQETQY
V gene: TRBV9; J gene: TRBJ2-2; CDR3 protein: ASSPWGLAGATGELF
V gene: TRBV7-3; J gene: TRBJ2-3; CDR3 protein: ASSLMAAASTDTQY
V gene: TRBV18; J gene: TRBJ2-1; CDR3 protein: ASSQEGLAGGEQF
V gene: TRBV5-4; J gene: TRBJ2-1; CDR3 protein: ASSLGLTYNEQF
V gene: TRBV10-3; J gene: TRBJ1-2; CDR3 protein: AISAGQGARGYT
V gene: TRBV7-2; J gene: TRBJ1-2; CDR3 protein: ASSPGVGWSGGYT
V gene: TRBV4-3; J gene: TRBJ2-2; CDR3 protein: ASSQDLETRDRAPGELF
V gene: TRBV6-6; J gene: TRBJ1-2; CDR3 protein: ASSKMGHENGYT
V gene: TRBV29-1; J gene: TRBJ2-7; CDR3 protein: SVLGAGGSYEQY
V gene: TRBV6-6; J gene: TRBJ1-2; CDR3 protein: ASRRGAGYT
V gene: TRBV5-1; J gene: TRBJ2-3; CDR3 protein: ASSFGLAGGYSTDTQY
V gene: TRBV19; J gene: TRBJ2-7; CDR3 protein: ASTQGASGSYEQY
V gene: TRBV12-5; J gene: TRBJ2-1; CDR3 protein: ASGWAAGAYNEQF
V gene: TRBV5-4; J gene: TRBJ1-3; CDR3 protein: ASSSQGFSGNTIY
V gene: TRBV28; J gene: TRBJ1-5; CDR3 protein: ASSSPQGEVNQPQH
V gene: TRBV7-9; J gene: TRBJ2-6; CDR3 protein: ASSLLIQFGANVLT
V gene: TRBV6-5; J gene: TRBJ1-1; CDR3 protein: ASRTNTEAF
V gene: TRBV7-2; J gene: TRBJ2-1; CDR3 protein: ASSLEGGLAGFYGEQF
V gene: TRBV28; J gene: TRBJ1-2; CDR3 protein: ASSLGQGNYGYT
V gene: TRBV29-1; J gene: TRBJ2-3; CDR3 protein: SVATGWTDTQY